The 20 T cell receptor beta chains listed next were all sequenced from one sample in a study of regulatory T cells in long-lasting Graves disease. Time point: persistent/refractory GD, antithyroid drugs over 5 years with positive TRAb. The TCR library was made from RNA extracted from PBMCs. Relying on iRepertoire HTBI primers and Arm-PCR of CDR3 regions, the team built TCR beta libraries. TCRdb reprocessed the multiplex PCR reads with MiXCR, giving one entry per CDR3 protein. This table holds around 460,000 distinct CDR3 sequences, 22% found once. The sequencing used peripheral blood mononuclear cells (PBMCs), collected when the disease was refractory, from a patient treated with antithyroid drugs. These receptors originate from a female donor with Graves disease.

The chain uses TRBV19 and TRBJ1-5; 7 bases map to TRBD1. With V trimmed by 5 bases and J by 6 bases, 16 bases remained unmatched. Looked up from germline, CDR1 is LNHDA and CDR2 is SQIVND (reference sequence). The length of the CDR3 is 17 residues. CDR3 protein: CASSFRDGTVVGQPQHF. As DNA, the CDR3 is TGTGCCAGTAGTTTTCGCGACGGGACAGTCGTTGGTCAGCCCCAGCATTTT.

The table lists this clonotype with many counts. DNA of the CDR3: TGTGCCAGCAGCCCCGAATTAACAGGGACTGGCTACACCTTC. As protein: CASSPELTGTGYTF. This chain joins TRBV6-1 and TRBJ1-2; perhaps TRBD1 as D (6 bases). The germline V gene has CDR1 MNHNS and CDR2 SASEGT. V dropped 6 bases and J dropped 7 bases, with 18 bases sitting between them. The CDR3 has 14 amino acids.

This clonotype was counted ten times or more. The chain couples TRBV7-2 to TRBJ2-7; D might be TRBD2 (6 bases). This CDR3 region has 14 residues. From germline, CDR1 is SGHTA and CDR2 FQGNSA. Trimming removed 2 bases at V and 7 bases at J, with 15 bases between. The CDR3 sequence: CASSLSGAGLEQYF. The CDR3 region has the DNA TGTGCCAGCAGCTTAAGTGGGGCAGGACTAGAGCAGTACTTC. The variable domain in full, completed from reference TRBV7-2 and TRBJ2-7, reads GAGVSQSPSNKVTEKGKDVELRCDPISGHTALYWYRQSLGQGLEFLIYFQGNSAPDKSGLPSDRFSAERTGGSVSTLTIQRTQQEDSAVYLCASSLSGAGLEQYFGPGTRLTVT.

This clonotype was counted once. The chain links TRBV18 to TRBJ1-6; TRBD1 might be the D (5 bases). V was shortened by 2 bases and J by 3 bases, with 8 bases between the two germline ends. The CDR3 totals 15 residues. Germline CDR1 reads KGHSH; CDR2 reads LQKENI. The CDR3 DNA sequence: TGTGCCAGCTCACCAGACAGAGACTATAATTCACCCCTCCACTTT. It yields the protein CASSPDRDYNSPLHF.

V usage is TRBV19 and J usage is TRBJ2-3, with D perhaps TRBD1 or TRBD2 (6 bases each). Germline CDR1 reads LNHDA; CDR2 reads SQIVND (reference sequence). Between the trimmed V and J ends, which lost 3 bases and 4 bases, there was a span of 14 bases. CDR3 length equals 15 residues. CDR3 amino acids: CASSIATGGADTQYF. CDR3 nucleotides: TGTGCCAGTAGTATCGCGACAGGCGGGGCAGATACGCAGTATTTT. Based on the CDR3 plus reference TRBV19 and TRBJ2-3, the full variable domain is DGGITQSPKYLFRKEGQNVTLSCEQNLNHDAMYWYRQDPGQGLRLIYYSQIVNDFQKGDIAEGYSVSREKKESFPLTVTSAQKNPTAFYLCASSIATGGADTQYFGPGTRLTVL.

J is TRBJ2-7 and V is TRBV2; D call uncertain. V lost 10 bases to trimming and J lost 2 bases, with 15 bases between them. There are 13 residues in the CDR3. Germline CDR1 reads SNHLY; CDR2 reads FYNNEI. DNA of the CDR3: TGTGCCATCCAAACGGCGGTGACCTACGAGCAGTACTTC. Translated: CAIQTAVTYEQYF.

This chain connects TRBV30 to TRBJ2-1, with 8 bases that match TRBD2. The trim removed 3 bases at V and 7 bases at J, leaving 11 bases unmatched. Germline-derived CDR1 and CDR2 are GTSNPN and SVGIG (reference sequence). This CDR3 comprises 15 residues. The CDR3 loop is CAWREPGGHRNEQFF. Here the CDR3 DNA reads TGTGCCTGGAGGGAACCGGGAGGGCATAGAAATGAGCAGTTCTTC. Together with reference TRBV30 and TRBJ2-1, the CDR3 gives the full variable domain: SQTIHQWPATLVQPVGSPLSLECTVEGTSNPNLYWYRQAAGRGLQLLFYSVGIGQISSEVPQNLSASRPQDRQFILSSKKLLLSDSGFYLCAWREPGGHRNEQFFGPGTRLTVL.

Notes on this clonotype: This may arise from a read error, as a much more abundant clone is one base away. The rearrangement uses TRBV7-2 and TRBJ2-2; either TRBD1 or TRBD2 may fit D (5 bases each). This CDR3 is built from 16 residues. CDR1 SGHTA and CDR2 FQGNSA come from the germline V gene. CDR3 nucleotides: TGTGCCGGCAGTGACGCTGGGACGGTGAACACCGGGGAGCTGTTTTTT. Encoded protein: CAGSDAGTVNTGELFF.

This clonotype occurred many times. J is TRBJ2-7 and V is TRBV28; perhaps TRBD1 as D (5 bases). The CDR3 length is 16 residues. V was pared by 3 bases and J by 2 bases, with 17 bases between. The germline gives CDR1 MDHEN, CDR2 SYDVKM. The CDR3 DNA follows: TGTGCCAGCAGTTTTTCGTGGCAGGGTAGAACCTACGAGCAGTACTTC. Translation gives CASSFSWQGRTYEQYF. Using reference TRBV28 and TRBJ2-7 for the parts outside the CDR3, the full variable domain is DVKVTQSSRYLVKRTGEKVFLECVQDMDHENMFWYRQDPGLGLRLIYFSYDVKMKEKGDIPEGYSVSREKKERFSLILESASTNQTSMYLCASSFSWQGRTYEQYFGPGTRLTVT.

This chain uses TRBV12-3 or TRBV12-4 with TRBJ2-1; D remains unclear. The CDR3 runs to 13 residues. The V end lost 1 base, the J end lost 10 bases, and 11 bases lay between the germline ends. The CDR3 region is CASSLGSSPEQFF. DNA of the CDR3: TGTGCCAGCAGTTTAGGGTCCTCCCCAGAGCAGTTCTTC.

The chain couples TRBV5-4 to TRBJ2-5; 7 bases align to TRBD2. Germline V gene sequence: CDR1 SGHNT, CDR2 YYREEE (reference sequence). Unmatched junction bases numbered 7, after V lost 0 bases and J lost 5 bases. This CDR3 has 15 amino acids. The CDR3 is CASSLGGLVTETQYF. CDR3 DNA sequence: TGTGCCAGCAGCTTGGGAGGACTAGTCACGGAGACCCAGTACTTC.

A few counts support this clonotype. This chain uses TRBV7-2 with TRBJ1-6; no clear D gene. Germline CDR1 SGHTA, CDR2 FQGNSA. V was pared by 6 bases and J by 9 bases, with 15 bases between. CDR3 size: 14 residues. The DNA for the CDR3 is TGTGCCAGCAGTCCCGCCTCCCGTGGTTCACCCCTCCACTTT. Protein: CASSPASRGSPLHF.

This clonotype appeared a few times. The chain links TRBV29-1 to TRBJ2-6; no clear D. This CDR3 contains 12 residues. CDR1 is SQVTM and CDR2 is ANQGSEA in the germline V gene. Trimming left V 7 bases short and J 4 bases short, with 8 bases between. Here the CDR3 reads CSGGEGANVLTF. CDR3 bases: TGCAGCGGAGGAGAGGGGGCCAACGTCCTGACTTTC.

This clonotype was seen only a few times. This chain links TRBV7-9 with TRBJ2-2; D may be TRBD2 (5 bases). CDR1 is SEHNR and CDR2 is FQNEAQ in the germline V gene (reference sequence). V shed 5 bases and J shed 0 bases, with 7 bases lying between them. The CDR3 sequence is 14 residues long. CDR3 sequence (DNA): TGTGCCAGCAGCCGGGATGCGAACACCGGGGAGCTGTTTTTT. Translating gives CASSRDANTGELFF.

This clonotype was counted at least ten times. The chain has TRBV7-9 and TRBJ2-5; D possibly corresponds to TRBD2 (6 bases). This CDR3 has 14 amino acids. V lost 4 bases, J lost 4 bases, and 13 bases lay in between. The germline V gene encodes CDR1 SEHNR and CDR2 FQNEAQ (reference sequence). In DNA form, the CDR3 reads TGTGCCAGCAGCTCCATGACTAGAAGAGAGACCCAGTACTTC. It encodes CASSSMTRRETQYF.

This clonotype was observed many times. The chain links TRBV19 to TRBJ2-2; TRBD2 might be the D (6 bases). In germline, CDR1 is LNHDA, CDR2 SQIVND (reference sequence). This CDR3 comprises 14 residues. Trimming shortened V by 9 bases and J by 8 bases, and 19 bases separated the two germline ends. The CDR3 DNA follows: TGTGCCAGCGGACGAGGGGCAGGGACTGGGGAGCTGTTTTTT. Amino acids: CASGRGAGTGELFF.

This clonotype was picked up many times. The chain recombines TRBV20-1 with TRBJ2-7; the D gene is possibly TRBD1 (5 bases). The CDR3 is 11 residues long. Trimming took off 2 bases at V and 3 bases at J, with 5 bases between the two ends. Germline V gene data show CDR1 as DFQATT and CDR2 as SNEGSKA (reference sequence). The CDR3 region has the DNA TGCAGTGCTAGAAGGGGCTACGAGCAGTACTTC. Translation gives CSARRGYEQYF.

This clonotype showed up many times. The CDR3 protein is CASSYSKGDGYTF. In DNA, the CDR3 is TGTGCCAGCAGTTACTCGAAGGGGGACGGCTACACCTTC. This rearrangement joins TRBV6-2 or TRBV6-3 to TRBJ1-2; weak D call: TRBD1 (6 bases). The V end lost 0 bases, the J end lost 8 bases, and 10 bases lay between the germline ends. This CDR3 has 13 amino acids. The germline CDR1 and CDR2 sequences are MNHEY and SVGEGT.

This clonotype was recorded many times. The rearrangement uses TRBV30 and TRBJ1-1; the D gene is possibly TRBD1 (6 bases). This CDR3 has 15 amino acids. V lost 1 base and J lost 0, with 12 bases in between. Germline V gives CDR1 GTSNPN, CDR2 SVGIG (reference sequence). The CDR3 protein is CAWSEQGTMNTEAFF. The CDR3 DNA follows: TGTGCCTGGAGTGAACAGGGAACCATGAACACTGAAGCTTTCTTT.

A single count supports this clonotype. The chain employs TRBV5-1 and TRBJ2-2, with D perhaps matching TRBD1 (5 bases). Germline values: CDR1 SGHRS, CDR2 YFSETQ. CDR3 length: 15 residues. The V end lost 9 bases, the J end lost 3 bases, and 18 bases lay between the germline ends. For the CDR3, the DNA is TGCGCCACCACTGGGGCCGTCGAGCACACCGGGGAGCTGTTTTTT. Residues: CATTGAVEHTGELFF.